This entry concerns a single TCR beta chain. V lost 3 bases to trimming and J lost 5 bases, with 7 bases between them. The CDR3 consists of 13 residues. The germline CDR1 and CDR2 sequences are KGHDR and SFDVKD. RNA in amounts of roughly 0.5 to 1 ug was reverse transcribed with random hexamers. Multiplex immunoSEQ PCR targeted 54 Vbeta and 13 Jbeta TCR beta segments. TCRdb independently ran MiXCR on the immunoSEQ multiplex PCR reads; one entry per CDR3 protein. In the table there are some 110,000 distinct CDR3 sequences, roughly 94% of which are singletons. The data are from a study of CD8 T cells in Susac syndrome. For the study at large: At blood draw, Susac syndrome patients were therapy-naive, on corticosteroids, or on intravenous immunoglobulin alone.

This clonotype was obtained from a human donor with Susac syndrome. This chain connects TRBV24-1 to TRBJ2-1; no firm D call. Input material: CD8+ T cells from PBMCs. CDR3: CATSDPSHNEQFF. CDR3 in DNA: TGTGCCACCAGTGATCCGAGCCACAATGAGCAGTTCTTC.